Below are 18 T cell receptor beta chains sequenced from a single sample in a study of shared clonotypes between healthy human individuals (dated by TCRdb to between 2020 and 2021). The protocol used for the library was the immunoSEQ multiplex PCR assay. TCRdb mirrors the immuneACCESS table, restricted to in-frame sequences. Some clones are absent from its copies; in checked studies, under half trace to an unresolved V gene, and the reason for the others is unknown. In this sample the table shows about 980,000 clones, approximately 80% of which occur a single time. The ten largest account for nearly 1.5% of the sample. The sample consisted of memory CD4+ T cells sorted from blood. What the cell subset or site label conveys for this sample: CD45RA-negative fraction. These receptors originate from a man aged 18 to 29 in good health.

This clone has only a few counts. The identical CDR3 is also encoded by other nucleotide sequences in the sample. This chain joins TRBV5-1 and TRBJ1-4; D perhaps matches TRBD1 (5 bases). The CDR3 is made up of 13 amino acids. Germline-derived CDR1 and CDR2 are SGHRS and YFSETQ. V was cut by 4 bases and J by 5 bases, with 9 bases left in between. The DNA of the CDR3 is TGCGCCAGCAGCGGTGACAGAAATGAAAAACTGTTTTTT. This gives the protein CASSGDRNEKLFF.

This chain joins TRBV9 and TRBJ2-2, with unresolved D. Deletions cut 0 bases from V and 4 bases from J, with 10 bases between. CDR1 SGDLS and CDR2 YYNGEE come from the germline V gene. The CDR3 is 15 amino acids. CDR3 region: CASSVDPRPTGELFF. For the CDR3, the DNA is TGTGCCAGCAGCGTAGATCCCCGCCCCACCGGGGAGCTGTTTTTT.

The gene calls are TRBV30 and TRBJ1-6; no reliable D call. With 4 bases removed from V and 7 bases from J, the gap between germline ends came to 5 bases. The CDR3 sequence is 11 residues long. Germline CDR1 is GTSNPN and CDR2 is SVGIG (reference sequence). CDR3 protein: CAWTANSPLHF. CDR3 bases: TGTGCCTGGACGGCAAATTCACCCCTCCACTTT.

This rearrangement joins TRBV5-6 to TRBJ2-4; D possibly matches TRBD1 or TRBD2 (6 bases each). The V and J ends lost 1 base and 0 bases respectively, with 20 bases between them. Per germline, CDR1 SGHDT and CDR2 YYEEEE. The CDR3 loop spans 19 amino acids. The CDR3 coding sequence is TGTGCCAGCAGCTTGTGGGGCCAAGGGGGGACCCTAGCCAAAAACATTCAGTACTTC. It specifies CASSLWGQGGTLAKNIQYF.

J is TRBJ1-3 and V is TRBV14, with D perhaps TRBD1 (6 bases). The CDR3 covers 15 residues. Trimming pared 4 bases from V and 0 bases from J, leaving 10 bases between. Germline CDR1 is SGHDN and CDR2 is FVKESK. CDR3 nucleotides: TGTGCCAGCAGCCCACAGGGTTACTCTGGAAACACCATATATTTT. Its translation is CASSPQGYSGNTIYF.

This clone showed up just a few times. CDR3 DNA: TGTGCCACCAGCAGAGCCGGGGGGCGAGAGAATCAGCCCCAGCATTTT. It yields the protein CATSRAGGRENQPQHF. The V and J genes are TRBV15 and TRBJ1-5; maybe TRBD1 (6 bases). With 1 base removed from V and 4 bases from J, the gap between germline ends came to 14 bases. The length of the CDR3 is 16 residues. Looked up from germline, CDR1 is LNHNV and CDR2 is YYDKDF (reference sequence).

The V call is TRBV5-5, the J call TRBJ1-2; 10 bases fit TRBD1. CDR3 size: 16 residues. The ends lost 0 bases at V and 8 bases at J; junction bases unmatched: 10. In germline, CDR1 is SGHKS, CDR2 YYEKEE (reference sequence). The CDR3 nucleotides are TGTGCCAGCAGCTTGGGGACAGGGGGAGACAGGGAAGGCTACACCTTC. Translating gives CASSLGTGGDREGYTF.

This chain uses TRBV9 with TRBJ1-1, with D perhaps matching TRBD1 (5 bases). The germline V gene has CDR1 SGDLS and CDR2 YYNGEE. This CDR3 has 15 residues. V lost 2 bases to trimming and J lost 4 bases, with 15 bases between them. The chain's CDR3 is CASSVGGRAGTEAFF. Written as DNA, the CDR3 is TGTGCCAGCAGCGTGGGGGGACGAGCGGGCACTGAAGCTTTCTTT. The full variable domain, with the rest looked up from reference TRBV9 and TRBJ1-1, is DSGVTQTPKHLITATGQRVTLRCSPRSGDLSVYWYQQSLDQGLQFLIQYYNGEERAKGNILERFSAQQFPDLHSELNLSSLELGDSALYFCASSVGGRAGTEAFFGQGTRLTVV.

As for this clone: The identical CDR3 is also encoded by other nucleotide sequences in the sample. The chain uses TRBV11-3 and TRBJ2-1, with no clear D. CDR3 size: 14 residues. Germline CDR1 SGHNT, CDR2 YENEEA. V was shortened by 1 base and J by 4 bases, with 8 bases between the two germline ends. CDR3 amino acids: CASSLGSSYNEQFF. In DNA form, the CDR3 reads TGTGCCAGCAGCTTAGGTAGTTCTTACAATGAGCAGTTCTTC. Full variable domain (outside the CDR3, taken from reference TRBV11-3 and TRBJ2-1): EAGVVQSPRYKIIEKKQPVAFWCNPISGHNTLYWYLQNLGQGPELLIRYENEEAVDDSQLPKDRFSAERLKGVDSTLKIQPAELGDSAVYLCASSLGSSYNEQFFGPGTRLTVL.

The gene calls are TRBV2 and TRBJ1-4; 8 nucleotides align to TRBD1. Germline V CDR1 and CDR2: SNHLY, FYNNEI. This CDR3 is 15 amino acids long. The V and J ends lost 7 bases and 7 bases, in that order; junction bases with no gene match: 11. The CDR3 loop reads CASNPGGGQAEKLFF. Here the CDR3 DNA reads TGTGCCAGCAACCCCGGGGGGGGACAGGCTGAAAAACTGTTTTTT.

The chain combines TRBV4-1 with TRBJ1-5; unclear D gene. The length of the CDR3 is 16 residues. Germline V gene lookup returns CDR1 MGHRA and CDR2 YSYEKL. V lost 0 bases, J lost 3 bases, and 12 bases lay in between. CDR3 loop: CASSQDGSGFNQPQHF. The CDR3 region has the DNA TGCGCCAGCAGCCAAGATGGGTCTGGTTTCAATCAGCCCCAGCATTTT.

This clone was seen only a few times. This rearrangement joins TRBV2 to TRBJ2-7; D may be TRBD2 (5 bases). From germline, CDR1 is SNHLY and CDR2 FYNNEI. The CDR3 runs to 12 residues. The V end was cut by 5 bases, the J end by 7 bases, with 12 bases between. Written as DNA, the CDR3 is TGTGCCAGCAGTCAGACCCCGGGAGAGCAGTACTTC. Translation: CASSQTPGEQYF. Filled out from reference TRBV2 and TRBJ2-7, the complete variable domain reads EPEVTQTPSHQVTQMGQEVILRCVPISNHLYFYWYRQILGQKVEFLVSFYNNEISEKSEIFDDQFSVERPDGSNFTLKIRSTKLEDSAMYFCASSQTPGEQYFGPGTRLTVT.

About this clone: With a much larger clone just one base away, this may be a read error. Other DNA variants within this sample encode the same CDR3. The rearrangement joins TRBV4-1 to TRBJ1-5; D is uncertain. This CDR3 has 14 residues. Germline CDR1 MGHRA, CDR2 YSYEKL. The CDR3 DNA is TGTGCCAGCAGCCAAGAACCTTTTGATCAGCCCCAGCATTTT. Encoded protein: CASSQEPFDQPQHF.

This clone occurred a few times. The chain is built from TRBV5-5 and TRBJ2-3; no clear D. Trimming took 5 bases from V and 2 from J, leaving 12 bases between them. CDR3 length: 14 amino acids. CDR1 SGHKS and CDR2 YYEKEE come from the germline V gene (reference sequence). CDR3 sequence reads: CASSSSGHTDTQYF. CDR3 sequence (DNA): TGTGCCAGCAGTTCCTCGGGCCACACAGATACGCAGTATTTT. The variable domain in full, with the rest retrieved from reference TRBV5-5 and TRBJ2-3, is DAGVTQSPTHLIKTRGQQVTLRCSPISGHKSVSWYQQVLGQGPQFIFQYYEKEERGRGNFPDRFSARQFPNYSSELNVNALLLGDSALYLCASSSSGHTDTQYFGPGTRLTVL.

The chain links TRBV5-4 to TRBJ1-2; the match to TRBD1 covers 7 bases. The CDR3 is made up of 13 amino acids. After removal of 3 bases from V and 5 bases from J, the junction contained 4 bases not matched to a gene. Germline CDR1 and CDR2: SGHNT and YYREEE (reference sequence). DNA of the CDR3: TGTGCCAGCAGCTCACAGGGGATTTATGGCTACACCTTC. It is translated as CASSSQGIYGYTF.

This chain links TRBV7-3 with TRBJ2-3; D uncertain. CDR3 length: 13 amino acids. The germline gives CDR1 SGHTA, CDR2 FQGTGA. V lost 4 bases and J lost 4, with 9 bases in between. The CDR3 spells CASSSASPDTQYF. The CDR3 bases are TGTGCCAGCAGCTCCGCCTCCCCAGATACGCAGTATTTT.

The chain combines TRBV18 with TRBJ1-4; a possible D gene is TRBD1 (5 bases). The CDR3 spans 15 residues. Germline V lookup: CDR1 KGHSH, CDR2 LQKENI. The germline V and J ends were trimmed by 0 bases and 7 bases, with 12 bases remaining between them. The CDR3 region is CASSPPGREGEKLFF. DNA of the CDR3: TGTGCCAGCTCACCACCCGGCAGGGAAGGTGAAAAACTGTTTTTT.

V is TRBV7-2 and J is TRBJ2-1; D call uncertain. The V gene lost 2 bases and the J gene lost 5 bases, with 13 bases spanning the gap. Germline CDR1 and CDR2: SGHTA and FQGNSA. The CDR3 has 15 amino acids. The CDR3 nucleotides read TGTGCCAGCAGCTTAAAGGTAGCTCCTCACAATGAGCAGTTCTTC. Protein sequence: CASSLKVAPHNEQFF.